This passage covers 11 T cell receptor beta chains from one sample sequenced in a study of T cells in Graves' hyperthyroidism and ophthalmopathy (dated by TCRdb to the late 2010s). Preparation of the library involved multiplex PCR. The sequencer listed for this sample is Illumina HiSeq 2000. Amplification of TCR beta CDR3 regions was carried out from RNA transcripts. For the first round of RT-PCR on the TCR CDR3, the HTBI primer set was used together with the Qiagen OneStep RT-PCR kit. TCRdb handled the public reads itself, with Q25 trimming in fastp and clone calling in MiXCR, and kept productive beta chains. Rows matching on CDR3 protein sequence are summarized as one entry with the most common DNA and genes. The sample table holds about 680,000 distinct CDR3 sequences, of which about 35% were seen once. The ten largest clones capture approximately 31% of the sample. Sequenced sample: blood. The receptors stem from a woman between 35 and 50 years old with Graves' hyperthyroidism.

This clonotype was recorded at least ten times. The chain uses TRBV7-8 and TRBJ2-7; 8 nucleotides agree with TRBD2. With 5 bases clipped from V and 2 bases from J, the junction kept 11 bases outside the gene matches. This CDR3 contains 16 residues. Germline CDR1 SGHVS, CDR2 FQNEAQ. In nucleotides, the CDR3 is TGTGCCAGCAGCCACGGCGGCGGGGGGCTGACCTACGAGCAGTACTTC. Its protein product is CASSHGGGGLTYEQYF. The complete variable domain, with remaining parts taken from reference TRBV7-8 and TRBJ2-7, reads GAGVSQSPRYKVAKRGQDVALRCDPISGHVSLFWYQQALGQGPEFLTYFQNEAQLDKSGLPSDRFFAERPEGSVSTLKIQRTQQEDSAVYLCASSHGGGGLTYEQYFGPGTRLTVT.

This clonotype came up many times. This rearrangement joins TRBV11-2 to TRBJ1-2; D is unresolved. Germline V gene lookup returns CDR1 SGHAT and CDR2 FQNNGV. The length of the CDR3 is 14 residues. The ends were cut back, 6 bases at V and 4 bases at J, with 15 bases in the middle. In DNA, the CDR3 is TGTGCCAGCAGTCAAGGACGGACTCCCTATGGCTACACCTTC. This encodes CASSQGRTPYGYTF.

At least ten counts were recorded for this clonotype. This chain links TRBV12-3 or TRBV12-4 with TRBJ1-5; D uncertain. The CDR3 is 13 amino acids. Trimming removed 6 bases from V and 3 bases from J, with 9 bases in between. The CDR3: CASSYNVNQPQHF. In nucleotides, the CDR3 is TGTGCCAGCAGCTACAACGTCAATCAGCCCCAGCATTTT.

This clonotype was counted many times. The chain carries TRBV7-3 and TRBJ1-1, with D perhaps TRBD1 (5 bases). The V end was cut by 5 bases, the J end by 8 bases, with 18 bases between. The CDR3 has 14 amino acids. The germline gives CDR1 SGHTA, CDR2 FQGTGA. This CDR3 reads CASSRDGVLREAFF. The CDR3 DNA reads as TGTGCCAGCAGCAGGGACGGAGTTCTTAGGGAAGCTTTCTTT.

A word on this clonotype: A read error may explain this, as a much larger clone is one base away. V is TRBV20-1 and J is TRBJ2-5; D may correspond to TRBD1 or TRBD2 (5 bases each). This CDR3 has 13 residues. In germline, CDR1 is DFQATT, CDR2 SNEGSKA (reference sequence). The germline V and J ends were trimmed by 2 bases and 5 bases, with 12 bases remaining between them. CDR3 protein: CSARLPGTETQYF. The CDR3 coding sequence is TGCAGTGCTAGACTCCCTGGGACCGAGACCCAGTACTTC.

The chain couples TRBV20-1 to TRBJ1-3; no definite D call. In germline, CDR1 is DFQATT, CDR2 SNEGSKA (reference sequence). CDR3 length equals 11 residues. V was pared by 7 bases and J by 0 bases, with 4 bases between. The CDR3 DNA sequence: TGCAGTGGGAGCTCTGGAAACACCATATATTTT. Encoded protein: CSGSSGNTIYF.

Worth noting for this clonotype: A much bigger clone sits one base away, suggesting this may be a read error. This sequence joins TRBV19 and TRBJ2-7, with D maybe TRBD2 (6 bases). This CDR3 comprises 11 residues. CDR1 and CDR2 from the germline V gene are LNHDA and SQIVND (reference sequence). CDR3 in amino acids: CASGIGGEQYF. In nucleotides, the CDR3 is TGTGCCAGTGGTATAGGAGGGGAGCAGTACTTC.

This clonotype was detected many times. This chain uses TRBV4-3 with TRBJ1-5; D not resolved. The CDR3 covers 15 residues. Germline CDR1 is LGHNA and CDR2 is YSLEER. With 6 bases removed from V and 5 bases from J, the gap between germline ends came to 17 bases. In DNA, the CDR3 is TGCGCCAGCAGACCGAACTTGGGCCCACATCAGCCCCAGCATTTT. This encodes CASRPNLGPHQPQHF.

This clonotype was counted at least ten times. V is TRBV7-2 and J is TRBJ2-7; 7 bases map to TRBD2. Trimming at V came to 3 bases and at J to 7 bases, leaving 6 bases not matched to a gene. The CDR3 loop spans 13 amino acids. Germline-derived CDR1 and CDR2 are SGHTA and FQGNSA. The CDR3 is CASSLSGMGEQYF. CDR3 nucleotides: TGTGCCAGCAGCTTGAGCGGGATGGGAGAGCAGTACTTC.

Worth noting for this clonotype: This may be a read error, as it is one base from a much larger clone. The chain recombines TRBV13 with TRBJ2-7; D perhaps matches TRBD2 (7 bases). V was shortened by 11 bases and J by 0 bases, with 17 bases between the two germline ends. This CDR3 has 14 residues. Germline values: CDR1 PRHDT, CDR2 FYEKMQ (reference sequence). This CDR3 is CAGKGGASSYEQYF. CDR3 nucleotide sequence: TGTGCCGGCAAGGGGGGGGCGAGCTCCTACGAGCAGTACTTC.

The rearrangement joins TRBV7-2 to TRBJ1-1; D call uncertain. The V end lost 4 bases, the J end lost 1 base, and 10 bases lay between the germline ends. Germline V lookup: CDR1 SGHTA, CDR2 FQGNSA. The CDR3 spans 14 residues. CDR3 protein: CASSWEASNTEAFF. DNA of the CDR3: TGTGCCAGCAGCTGGGAAGCATCGAACACTGAAGCTTTCTTT. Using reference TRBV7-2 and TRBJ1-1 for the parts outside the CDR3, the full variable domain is GAGVSQSPSNKVTEKGKDVELRCDPISGHTALYWYRQSLGQGLEFLIYFQGNSAPDKSGLPSDRFSAERTGGSVSTLTIQRTQQEDSAVYLCASSWEASNTEAFFGQGTRLTVV.